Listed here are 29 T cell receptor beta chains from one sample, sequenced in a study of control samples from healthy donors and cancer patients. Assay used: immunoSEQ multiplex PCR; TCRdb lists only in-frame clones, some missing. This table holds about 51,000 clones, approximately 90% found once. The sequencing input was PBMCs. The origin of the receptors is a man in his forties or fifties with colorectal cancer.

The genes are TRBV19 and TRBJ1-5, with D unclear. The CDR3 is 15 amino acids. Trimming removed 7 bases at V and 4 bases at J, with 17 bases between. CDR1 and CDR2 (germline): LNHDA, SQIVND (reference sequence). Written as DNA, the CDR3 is TGTGCCAGTAACGAACTTGTTCTGGGAAATCAGCCCCAGCATTTT. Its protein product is CASNELVLGNQPQHF.

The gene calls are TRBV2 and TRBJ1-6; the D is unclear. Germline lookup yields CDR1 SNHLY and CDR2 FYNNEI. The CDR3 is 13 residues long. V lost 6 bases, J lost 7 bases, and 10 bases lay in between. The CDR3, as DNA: TGTGCCAGCAGGGCGAAGGGAAATTCACCCCTCCACTTT. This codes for CASRAKGNSPLHF.

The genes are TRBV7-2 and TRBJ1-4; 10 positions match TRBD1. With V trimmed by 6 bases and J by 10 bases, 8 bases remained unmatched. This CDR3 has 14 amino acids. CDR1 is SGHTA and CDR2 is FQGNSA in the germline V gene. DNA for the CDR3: TGTGCCAGCAGGTTGGACAGGGGGTCGGGAAAACTGTTTTTT. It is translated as CASRLDRGSGKLFF.

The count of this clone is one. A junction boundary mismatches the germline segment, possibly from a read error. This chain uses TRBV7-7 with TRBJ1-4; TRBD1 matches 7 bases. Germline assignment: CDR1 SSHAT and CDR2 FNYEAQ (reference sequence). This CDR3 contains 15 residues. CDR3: CASSPRTGINEKLFF. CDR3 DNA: TGTGCTAGCAGCCCTAGGACAGGCATTAATGAAAAACTGTTTTTT. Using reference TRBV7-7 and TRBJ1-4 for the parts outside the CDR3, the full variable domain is GAGVSQSPRYKVTKRGQDVTLRCDPISSHATLYWYQQALGQGPEFLTYFNYEAQPDKSGLPSDRFSAERPEGSISTLTIQRTEQRDSAMYRCASSPRTGINEKLFFGSGTQLSVL.

CDR3 loop: CASSHGIAQETQYF. The CDR3 coding sequence is TGCGCCAGCAGCCATGGAATAGCTCAAGAGACCCAGTACTTC. The rearrangement joins TRBV4-1 to TRBJ2-5; the D is unclear. CDR1 MGHRA and CDR2 YSYEKL come from the germline V gene. Trimming shortened V by 3 bases and J by 2 bases, and 10 bases separated the two germline ends. There are 14 residues in the CDR3.

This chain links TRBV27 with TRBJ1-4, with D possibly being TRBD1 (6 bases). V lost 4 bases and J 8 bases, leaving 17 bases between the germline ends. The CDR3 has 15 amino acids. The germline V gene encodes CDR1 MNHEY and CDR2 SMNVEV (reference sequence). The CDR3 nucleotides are TGTGCCAGCAGTTCACAGGTGGGGGCGGGCGAAAAACTGTTTTTT. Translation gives CASSSQVGAGEKLFF.

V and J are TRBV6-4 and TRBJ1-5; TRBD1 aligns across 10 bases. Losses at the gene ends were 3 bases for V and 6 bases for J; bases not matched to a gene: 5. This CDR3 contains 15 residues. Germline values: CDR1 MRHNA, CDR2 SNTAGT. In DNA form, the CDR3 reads TGTGCCAGCAGTGAAGGGACAGGGGTGGGTCAGCCCCAGCATTTT. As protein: CASSEGTGVGQPQHF.

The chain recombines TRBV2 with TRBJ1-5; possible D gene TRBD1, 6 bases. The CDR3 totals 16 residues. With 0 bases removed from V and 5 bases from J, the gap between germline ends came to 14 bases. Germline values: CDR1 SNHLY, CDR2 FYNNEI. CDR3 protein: CASSEARRGFDQPQHF. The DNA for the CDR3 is TGTGCCAGCAGTGAAGCGAGGAGGGGGTTCGATCAGCCCCAGCATTTT.

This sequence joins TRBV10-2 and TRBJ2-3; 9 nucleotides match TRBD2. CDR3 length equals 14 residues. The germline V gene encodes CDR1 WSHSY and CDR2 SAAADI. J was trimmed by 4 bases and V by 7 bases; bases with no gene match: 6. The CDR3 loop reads CASTSSGRADTQYF. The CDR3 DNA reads TGCGCCAGCACGAGTAGCGGGAGAGCAGATACGCAGTATTTT.

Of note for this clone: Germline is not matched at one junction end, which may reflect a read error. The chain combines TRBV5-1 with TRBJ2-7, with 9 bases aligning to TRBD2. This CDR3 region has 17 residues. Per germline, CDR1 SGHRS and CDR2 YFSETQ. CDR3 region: CAGSLRASGALSYEQYF. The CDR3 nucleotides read TGCGCCGGCAGCTTGAGGGCTAGCGGGGCGCTCTCCTACGAGCAGTACTTC.

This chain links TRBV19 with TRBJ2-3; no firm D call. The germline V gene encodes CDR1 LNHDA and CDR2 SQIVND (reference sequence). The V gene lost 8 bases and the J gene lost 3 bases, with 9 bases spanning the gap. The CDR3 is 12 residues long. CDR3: CASGKGTDTQYF. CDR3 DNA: TGTGCCAGTGGGAAGGGAACAGATACGCAGTATTTT.

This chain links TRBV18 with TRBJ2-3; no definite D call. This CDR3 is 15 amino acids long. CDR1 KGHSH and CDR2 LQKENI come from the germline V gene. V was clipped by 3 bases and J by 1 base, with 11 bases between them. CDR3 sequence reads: CASSPSPFRTDTQYF. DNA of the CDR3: TGTGCCAGCTCACCGTCCCCCTTTCGCACAGATACGCAGTATTTT.

The CDR3 is CASSYSVADTQYF. In DNA, the CDR3 is TGTGCCAGCAGTTACTCGGTGGCAGATACGCAGTATTTT. The J gene is TRBJ2-3, the V gene TRBV6-2 or TRBV6-3; D unclear. The V gene's germline CDR1 is MNHEY and CDR2 SVGEGT. V dropped 0 bases and J dropped 4 bases, with 5 bases sitting between them. The CDR3 has 13 residues.

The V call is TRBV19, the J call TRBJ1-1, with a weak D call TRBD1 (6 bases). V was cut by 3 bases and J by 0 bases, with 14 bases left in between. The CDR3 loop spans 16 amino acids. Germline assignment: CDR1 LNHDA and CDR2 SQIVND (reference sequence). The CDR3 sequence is CASSMVRGRMNTEAFF. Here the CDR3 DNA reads TGTGCCAGTAGTATGGTCAGGGGACGGATGAACACTGAAGCTTTCTTT. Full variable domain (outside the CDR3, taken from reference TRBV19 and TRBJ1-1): DGGITQSPKYLFRKEGQNVTLSCEQNLNHDAMYWYRQDPGQGLRLIYYSQIVNDFQKGDIAEGYSVSREKKESFPLTVTSAQKNPTAFYLCASSMVRGRMNTEAFFGQGTRLTVV.

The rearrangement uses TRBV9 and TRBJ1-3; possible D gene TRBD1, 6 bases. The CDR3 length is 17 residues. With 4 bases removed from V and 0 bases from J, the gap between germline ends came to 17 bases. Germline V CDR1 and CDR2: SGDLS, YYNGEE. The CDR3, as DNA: TGTGCCAGCAGCCCCCGTGAGGGACACCGCTCTGGAAACACCATATATTTT. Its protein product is CASSPREGHRSGNTIYF. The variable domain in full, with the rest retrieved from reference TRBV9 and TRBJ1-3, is DSGVTQTPKHLITATGQRVTLRCSPRSGDLSVYWYQQSLDQGLQFLIQYYNGEERAKGNILERFSAQQFPDLHSELNLSSLELGDSALYFCASSPREGHRSGNTIYFGEGSWLTVV.

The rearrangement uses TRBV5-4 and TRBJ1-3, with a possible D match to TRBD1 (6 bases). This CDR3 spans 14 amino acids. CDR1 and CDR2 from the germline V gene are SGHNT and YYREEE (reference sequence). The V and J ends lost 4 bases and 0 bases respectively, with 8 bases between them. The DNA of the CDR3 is TGTGCCAGCAGCCGACAGGACTCTGGAAACACCATATATTTT. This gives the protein CASSRQDSGNTIYF. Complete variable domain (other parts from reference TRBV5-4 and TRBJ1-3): ETGVTQSPTHLIKTRGQQVTLRCSSQSGHNTVSWYQQALGQGPQFIFQYYREEENGRGNFPPRFSGLQFPNYSSELNVNALELDDSALYLCASSRQDSGNTIYFGEGSWLTVV.

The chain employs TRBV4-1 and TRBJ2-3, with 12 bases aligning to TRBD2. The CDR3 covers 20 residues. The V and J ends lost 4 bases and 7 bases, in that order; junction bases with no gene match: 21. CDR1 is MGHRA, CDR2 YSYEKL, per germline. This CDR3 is CASSPGLLTSGRRVRHTQYF. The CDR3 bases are TGCGCCAGCAGCCCCGGGTTACTGACTAGCGGGAGACGGGTACGCCATACGCAGTATTTT.

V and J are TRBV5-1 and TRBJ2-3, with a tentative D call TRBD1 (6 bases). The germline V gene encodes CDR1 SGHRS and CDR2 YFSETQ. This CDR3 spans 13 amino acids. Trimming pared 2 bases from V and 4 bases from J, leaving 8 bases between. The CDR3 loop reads CASSFNRADTQYF. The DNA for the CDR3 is TGCGCCAGCAGCTTCAACAGGGCAGATACGCAGTATTTT.

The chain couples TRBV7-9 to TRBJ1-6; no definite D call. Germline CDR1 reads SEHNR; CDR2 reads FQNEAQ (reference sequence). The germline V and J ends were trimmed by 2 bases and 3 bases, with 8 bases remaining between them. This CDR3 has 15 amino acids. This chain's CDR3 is CASSLLEYYNSPLHF. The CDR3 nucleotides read TGTGCCAGCAGCTTACTGGAGTACTATAATTCACCCCTCCACTTT.

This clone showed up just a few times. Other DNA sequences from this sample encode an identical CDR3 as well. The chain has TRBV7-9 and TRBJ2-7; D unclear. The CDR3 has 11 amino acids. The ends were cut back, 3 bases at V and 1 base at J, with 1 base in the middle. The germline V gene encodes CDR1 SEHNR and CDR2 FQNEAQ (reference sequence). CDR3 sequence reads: CASSFSYEQYF. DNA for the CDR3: TGTGCCAGCAGCTTTTCCTACGAGCAGTACTTC.

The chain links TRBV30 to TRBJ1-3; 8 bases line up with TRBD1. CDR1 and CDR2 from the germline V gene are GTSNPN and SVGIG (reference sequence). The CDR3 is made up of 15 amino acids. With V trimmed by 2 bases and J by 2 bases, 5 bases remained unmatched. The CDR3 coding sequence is TGTGCCTGGAGTCGGGACAGGACCACTGGAAACACCATATATTTT. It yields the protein CAWSRDRTTGNTIYF. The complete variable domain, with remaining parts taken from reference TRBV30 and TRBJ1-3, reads SQTIHQWPATLVQPVGSPLSLECTVEGTSNPNLYWYRQAAGRGLQLLFYSVGIGQISSEVPQNLSASRPQDRQFILSSKKLLLSDSGFYLCAWSRDRTTGNTIYFGEGSWLTVV.

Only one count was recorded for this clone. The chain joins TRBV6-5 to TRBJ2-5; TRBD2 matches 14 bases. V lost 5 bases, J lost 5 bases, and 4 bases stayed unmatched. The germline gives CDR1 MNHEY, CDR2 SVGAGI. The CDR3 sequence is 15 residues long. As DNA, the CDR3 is TGTGCCAGCAGTCTTTGGACTAGCGGGAGGGAGACCCAGTACTTC. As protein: CASSLWTSGRETQYF.

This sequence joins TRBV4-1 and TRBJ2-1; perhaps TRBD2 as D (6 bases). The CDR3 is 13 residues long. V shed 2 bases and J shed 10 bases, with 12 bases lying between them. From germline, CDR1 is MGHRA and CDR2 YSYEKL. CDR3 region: CASSQSGGREQFF. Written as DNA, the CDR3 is TGCGCCAGCAGCCAATCCGGGGGTCGGGAGCAGTTCTTC.

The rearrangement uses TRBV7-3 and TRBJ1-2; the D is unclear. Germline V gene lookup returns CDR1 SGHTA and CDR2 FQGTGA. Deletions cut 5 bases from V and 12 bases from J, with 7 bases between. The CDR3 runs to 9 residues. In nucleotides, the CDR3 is TGTGCCAGCAGCCCCCGGGACACCTTC. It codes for CASSPRDTF.

The CDR3 is CASRIHRGIREQYF. The CDR3 DNA reads as TGCGCCAGCAGGATCCACAGGGGTATAAGGGAGCAGTACTTC. The rearrangement links TRBV10-2 to TRBJ2-7, with 7 bases lining up with TRBD1. CDR1 and CDR2 (germline): WSHSY, SAAADI. The CDR3 is 14 residues long. Trimming cost V 6 bases and J 7 bases; bases outside gene matches: 12.

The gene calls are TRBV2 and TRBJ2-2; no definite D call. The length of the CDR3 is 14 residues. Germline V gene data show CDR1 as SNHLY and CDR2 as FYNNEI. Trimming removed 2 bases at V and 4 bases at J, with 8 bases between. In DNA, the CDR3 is TGTGCCAGCAGTGAATTAATGAGCACCGGGGAGCTGTTTTTT. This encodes CASSELMSTGELFF.

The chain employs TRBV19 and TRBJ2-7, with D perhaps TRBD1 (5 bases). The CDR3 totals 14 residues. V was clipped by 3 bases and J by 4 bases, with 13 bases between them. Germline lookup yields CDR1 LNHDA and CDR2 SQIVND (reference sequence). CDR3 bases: TGTGCCAGTAGTATCCACCTCGACAGTTACGAGCAGTACTTC. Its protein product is CASSIHLDSYEQYF.

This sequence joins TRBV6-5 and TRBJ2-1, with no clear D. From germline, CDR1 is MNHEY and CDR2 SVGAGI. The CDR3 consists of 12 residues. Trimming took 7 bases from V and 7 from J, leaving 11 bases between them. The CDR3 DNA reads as TGTGCCAGCACGTTTATGGGAAATGAGCAGTTCTTC. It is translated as CASTFMGNEQFF.

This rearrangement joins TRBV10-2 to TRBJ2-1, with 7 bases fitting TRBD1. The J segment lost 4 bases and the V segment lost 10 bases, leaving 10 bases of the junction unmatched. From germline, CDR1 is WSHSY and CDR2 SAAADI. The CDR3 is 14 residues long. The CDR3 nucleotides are TGCGCCATCTCTACGGTGGGACAGTACAATGAGCAGTTCTTC. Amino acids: CAISTVGQYNEQFF.